A selection of T cell receptor beta chains follows, all from one sample in a study of T cells after yellow fever vaccination. MiXCR, applied by TCRdb to the 5' RACE reads, yields one record per CDR3 protein. The sample contains 500,000 to 650,000 distinct CDR3 sequences, roughly an eighth of which appear only once. The sample consisted of PBMCs, taken on the day of the yellow fever booster vaccination. The receptors were gathered from a man aged 25-45 years who received the YFV17D yellow fever vaccine. The CDR3 runs from the conserved cysteine through the conserved F or W. The D gene is left open where the match is weak. For some rows the clone size is stated as once, few or many, or as a class when expanded; others skip it.

j_gene	v_gene	abundance	d_gene	CDR3aa	CDR3nt
TRBJ2-7	TRBV6-5	few	TRBD2	CASSYSIRGGSEQYF	TGTGCCAGCAGTTACTCGATCCGGGGGGGCTCCGAGCAGTACTTC
TRBJ2-2	TRBV12-3/TRBV12-4	-	TRBD2	CASSIAGDGELFF	TGTGCCAGCAGTATAGCGGGAGACGGGGAGCTGTTTTTT
TRBJ2-7	TRBV7-2	few	TRBD1	CASRSPKGQNGYEQYF	TGTGCCAGCAGATCCCCAAAGGGACAGAACGGCTACGAGCAGTACTTC
TRBJ2-1	TRBV20-1	many	-	CSAEDSRFAYNEQFF	TGCAGTGCTGAGGACAGCCGTTTCGCCTACAATGAGCAGTTCTTC
TRBJ1-5	TRBV19	few	-	CASSIAMGNQPQHF	TGTGCCAGTAGTATAGCAATGGGCAATCAGCCCCAGCATTTT
TRBJ2-7	TRBV7-9	-	TRBD1	CASSINYGTGSYEQYF	TGTGCCAGCAGTATAAATTACGGGACAGGATCCTACGAGCAGTACTTC
TRBJ2-1	TRBV6-1	few	-	CASTPFSSYNEQFF	TGTGCCAGCACCCCTTTCTCCTCCTACAATGAGCAGTTCTTC
TRBJ2-2	TRBV2	-	-	CASSEATSHTGELFF	TGTGCCAGCAGTGAAGCAACTAGCCATACCGGGGAGCTGTTTTTT
TRBJ2-3	TRBV20-1	-	-	CSASRDFPDRTDTQYF	TGCAGTGCGAGCCGGGACTTCCCCGATCGCACAGATACGCAGTATTTT
TRBJ2-1	TRBV10-3	-	-	CAISESGTTPRDNEQFF	TGTGCCATCAGTGAGTCTGGGACAACGCCTCGTGACAATGAGCAGTTCTTC
TRBJ2-1	TRBV12-3/TRBV12-4	few	TRBD2	CASSQGLAGGKSYNEQFF	TGTGCCAGCAGTCAGGGACTAGCGGGAGGGAAGTCCTACAATGAGCAGTTCTTC
TRBJ2-2	TRBV20-1	few	-	CSAARLNTGELFF	TGCAGTGCTGCGAGGTTGAACACCGGGGAGCTGTTTTTT
TRBJ2-1	TRBV29-1	many	-	CSLIGGSSYNEQFF	TGCAGCCTCATCGGGGGTAGCTCCTACAATGAGCAGTTCTTC
TRBJ2-1	TRBV5-1	few	-	CASSWGTWGEQFF	TGCGCCAGCAGCTGGGGGACATGGGGTGAGCAGTTCTTC
TRBJ2-3	TRBV6-2/TRBV6-3	few	TRBD2	CASAQREDTQYF	TGTGCCTCGGCCCAGCGGGAGGATACGCAGTATTTT
TRBJ2-7	TRBV20-1	-	TRBD2	CSAQRTSGIYEQYF	TGCAGTGCTCAACGGACTAGCGGGATCTACGAGCAGTACTTC
TRBJ1-6	TRBV20-1	-	TRBD1	CSARAGGGNSPLHF	TGCAGTGCTAGGGCAGGGGGGGGTAATTCACCCCTCCACTTT
TRBJ1-1	TRBV3-1	-	-	CASSHAGVGTEAFF	TGTGCCAGCAGTCACGCGGGTGTCGGCACTGAAGCTTTCTTT
TRBJ1-4	TRBV5-4	-	-	CASRNGPKAEKLFF	TGTGCCAGCAGAAACGGCCCGAAAGCTGAAAAACTGTTTTTT
TRBJ2-1	TRBV20-1	-	-	CSASVPDYNEQFF	TGCAGTGCTAGCGTGCCCGACTACAATGAGCAGTTCTTC
TRBJ2-7	TRBV12-3/TRBV12-4	many	-	CASSRGIEQYF	TGTGCCAGCAGTAGGGGGATTGAGCAGTACTTC
TRBJ2-2	TRBV5-1	few	TRBD2	CASTGLAGVVGELFF	TGCGCCAGCACTGGACTAGCGGGAGTTGTCGGGGAGCTGTTTTTT
TRBJ2-3	TRBV6-2/TRBV6-3	-	TRBD2	CASSYRGRAADTQYF	TGTGCCAGCAGTTATCGGGGGAGGGCCGCGGATACGCAGTATTTT
TRBJ1-2	TRBV7-9	many	-	CASSPQTGPLVHGYTF	TGTGCCAGCAGCCCGCAAACCGGACCCCTGGTTCATGGCTACACCTTC
TRBJ1-2	TRBV12-3/TRBV12-4	-	-	CASSFERVYGYTF	TGTGCCAGCAGTTTCGAAAGGGTCTATGGCTACACCTTC
TRBJ2-7	TRBV27	-	-	CASSSSGNRFASEQYF	TGTGCCAGCAGTTCCTCCGGAAACCGGTTTGCGTCCGAGCAGTACTTC
TRBJ2-3	TRBV5-1	few	TRBD1	CASSLATGGLSDTQYF	TGCGCCAGCAGCTTGGCGACAGGGGGCCTGTCAGATACGCAGTATTTT
TRBJ2-3	TRBV7-2	-	-	CASSRHPDTQYF	TGTGCCAGCAGCCGACACCCAGATACGCAGTATTTT
TRBJ1-2	TRBV4-3	-	-	CASSQVGTPLYGYTF	TGCGCCAGCAGCCAAGTCGGGACCCCTTTATATGGCTACACCTTC
TRBJ2-2	TRBV12-3/TRBV12-4	few	TRBD1	CASRAGTGYSGELFF	TGTGCCAGCAGGGCCGGGACAGGGTATAGCGGGGAGCTGTTTTTT
TRBJ2-7	TRBV29-1	few	-	CSVGGTFYEQYF	TGCAGCGTTGGCGGGACGTTCTACGAGCAGTACTTC
TRBJ2-7	TRBV5-5	-	-	CASSIYHEQYF	TGTGCCAGCAGCATATACCACGAGCAGTACTTC
TRBJ2-7	TRBV20-1	few	TRBD1	CSAETGQGYEQYF	TGCAGTGCGGAGACGGGACAGGGGTACGAGCAGTACTTC
TRBJ2-7	TRBV28	few	-	CASSFSGPGPSYEQYF	TGTGCCAGCAGTTTCTCCGGGCCCGGGCCTTCCTACGAGCAGTACTTC
TRBJ1-2	TRBV27	-	-	CASTRRENYGYTF	TGTGCCAGCACCCGCAGGGAAAACTATGGCTACACCTTC
TRBJ2-1	TRBV6-2/TRBV6-3	few	TRBD2	CASGLAITNEQFF	TGTGCCAGCGGACTAGCCATAACCAATGAGCAGTTCTTC
TRBJ1-3	TRBV5-1	few	-	CASSLGRTGNTIYF	TGCGCCAGCAGCTTGGGCAGAACTGGAAACACCATATATTTT
TRBJ2-7	TRBV28	-	TRBD2	CASRGTSADEQYF	TGTGCCAGCAGAGGGACTAGCGCTGACGAGCAGTACTTC
TRBJ2-1	TRBV20-1	-	-	CSATRGRFQFF	TGCAGTGCAACCCGGGGCCGCTTCCAGTTCTTC
TRBJ2-5	TRBV6-6	-	-	CASGEGETQYF	TGTGCCAGCGGGGAAGGAGAGACCCAGTACTTC
TRBJ2-1	TRBV4-3	few	TRBD2	CASSQDLTSGYGYNEQFF	TGCGCCAGCAGCCAAGATTTGACTAGCGGGTACGGCTACAATGAGCAGTTCTTC
TRBJ2-2	TRBV5-1	few	-	CASSFGRGNTGELFF	TGCGCCAGCAGCTTTGGACGGGGGAACACCGGGGAGCTGTTTTTT
TRBJ2-7	TRBV27	-	-	CASSRRGGRWEQYF	TGTGCCAGCAGTCGAAGGGGGGGAAGGTGGGAGCAGTACTTC
TRBJ2-3	TRBV28	few	-	CASKWGTDTQYF	TGTGCCAGCAAGTGGGGCACAGATACGCAGTATTTT
TRBJ2-7	TRBV20-1	-	-	CSVETGTPAYEQYF	TGCAGTGTAGAAACCGGGACTCCTGCCTACGAGCAGTACTTC
TRBJ2-1	TRBV20-1	-	TRBD2	CSARVPSGRSYNEQFF	TGCAGTGCTAGAGTTCCCAGCGGGAGGTCTTACAATGAGCAGTTCTTC
TRBJ1-5	TRBV19	-	-	CASLPGPTSQRNQPQHF	TGTGCCAGCCTGCCGGGGCCTACCTCCCAACGGAATCAGCCCCAGCATTTT
TRBJ2-5	TRBV7-8	many	-	CASQTGLGGRWAQYF	TGTGCCAGCCAGACCGGGTTGGGGGGCCGATGGGCCCAGTACTTC
TRBJ2-1	TRBV18	-	-	CASSPKGREIVGEQFF	TGTGCCAGCTCACCGAAGGGCAGGGAAATAGTTGGTGAGCAGTTCTTC
TRBJ2-4	TRBV14	few	TRBD2	CASSHQDLAGKNIQYF	TGTGCCAGCAGCCACCAAGATCTAGCGGGAAAGAACATTCAGTACTTC
TRBJ2-5	TRBV9	few	-	CASSVSSGNAQETQYF	TGTGCCAGCAGCGTTTCGAGCGGAAACGCGCAAGAGACCCAGTACTTC
TRBJ2-2	TRBV7-2	many	TRBD1	CASSRDRTGELFF	TGTGCCAGCAGCCGGGACAGAACCGGGGAGCTGTTTTTT